These 8 T cell receptor beta chains were sequenced from one sample in a study of T cells in Graves' hyperthyroidism and ophthalmopathy. Amplified TCR beta CDR3 regions derived from RNA transcripts. During a first-round RT-PCR of the TCR CDR3, the HTBI primer set was used. A single record per CDR3 protein comes from TCRdb applying MiXCR to the multiplex PCR reads. Found here are approximately 620,000 distinct CDR3 sequences, about a sixth of them singletons; the top ten hold roughly 3.4%. Sequencing input: blood. These TCRs come from a woman aged 40 to 55 with Graves' ophthalmopathy.

This clonotype occurred many times. This chain links TRBV7-9 with TRBJ2-1; no firm D call. Germline V gene sequence: CDR1 SEHNR, CDR2 FQNEAQ (reference sequence). The V and J ends lost 2 bases and 8 bases respectively, with 4 bases between them. This CDR3 is 11 amino acids long. The CDR3 spells CASSLTDEQFF. The DNA of the CDR3 is TGTGCCAGCAGCTTAACGGATGAGCAGTTCTTC.

This clonotype was observed many times. The chain combines TRBV12-3 or TRBV12-4 with TRBJ2-1; weak D call: TRBD2 (7 bases). Trimming pared 6 bases from V and 7 bases from J, leaving 22 bases between. The CDR3 contains 16 residues. The CDR3 protein is CASRQRGGGPRNEQFF. DNA of the CDR3: TGTGCCAGCAGACAAAGGGGGGGAGGGCCAAGGAATGAGCAGTTCTTC.

The rearrangement uses TRBV15 and TRBJ2-7; D is perhaps TRBD2 (5 bases). V lost 1 base and J lost 4, with 8 bases in between. Per the germline V gene, CDR1 is LNHNV and CDR2 is YYDKDF (reference sequence). This CDR3 has 13 amino acids. This CDR3 is CATSRGRTYEQYF. The CDR3 DNA follows: TGTGCCACCAGCAGAGGACGGACTTACGAGCAGTACTTC.

This clonotype has a count of ten or more. The gene calls are TRBV3-1 and TRBJ2-5; D call uncertain. The CDR3 has 15 residues. Trimming pared 0 bases from V and 1 base from J, leaving 9 bases between. Germline V gene sequence: CDR1 LGHDT, CDR2 YNNKEL (reference sequence). The CDR3 nucleotides read TGTGCCAGCAGCCAAGATCTCGGTGGCCAAGAGACCCAGTACTTC. Protein product: CASSQDLGGQETQYF.

This clonotype showed up many times. This chain links TRBV2 with TRBJ2-7; a weak D match, TRBD1 (5 bases). The germline CDR1 and CDR2 sequences are SNHLY and FYNNEI. The CDR3 extends over 12 amino acids. The V and J ends lost 7 bases and 4 bases respectively, with 11 bases between them. The chain's CDR3 is CASIHRQYEQYF. The CDR3 coding sequence is TGTGCCAGCATCCACAGGCAATACGAGCAGTACTTC.

Ten or more counts support this clonotype. CDR3 amino acids: CASSLVRDRSNEQFF. In DNA, the CDR3 is TGCGCCAGCAGCTTGGTTAGGGACAGGAGTAATGAGCAGTTCTTC. This chain connects TRBV5-1 to TRBJ2-1; 8 nucleotides align to TRBD1. CDR1 is SGHRS and CDR2 is YFSETQ in the germline V gene. Trimming cost V 0 bases and J 7 bases; bases outside gene matches: 6. The CDR3 covers 15 residues.

This clonotype was observed a few times. J is TRBJ2-7 and V is TRBV15; D tentatively fits TRBD1 or TRBD2 (5 bases each). Germline values: CDR1 LNHNV, CDR2 YYDKDF (reference sequence). This CDR3 has 13 residues. Trimming took 0 bases from V and 7 from J, leaving 10 bases between them. DNA of the CDR3: TGTGCCACCAGCAGAGATCCCGAGGGGGAGCAGTACTTC. Translation: CATSRDPEGEQYF.

This clonotype was counted many times. The chain carries TRBV5-4 and TRBJ2-1; 14 bases line up with TRBD2. CDR1 and CDR2 from the germline V gene are SGHNT and YYREEE (reference sequence). The CDR3 covers 16 residues. Trimming cost V 2 bases and J 4 bases; bases outside gene matches: 2. In nucleotides, the CDR3 is TGTGCCAGCAGCTTAGGGACTAGCGGGGGATACAATGAGCAGTTCTTC. Protein: CASSLGTSGGYNEQFF.